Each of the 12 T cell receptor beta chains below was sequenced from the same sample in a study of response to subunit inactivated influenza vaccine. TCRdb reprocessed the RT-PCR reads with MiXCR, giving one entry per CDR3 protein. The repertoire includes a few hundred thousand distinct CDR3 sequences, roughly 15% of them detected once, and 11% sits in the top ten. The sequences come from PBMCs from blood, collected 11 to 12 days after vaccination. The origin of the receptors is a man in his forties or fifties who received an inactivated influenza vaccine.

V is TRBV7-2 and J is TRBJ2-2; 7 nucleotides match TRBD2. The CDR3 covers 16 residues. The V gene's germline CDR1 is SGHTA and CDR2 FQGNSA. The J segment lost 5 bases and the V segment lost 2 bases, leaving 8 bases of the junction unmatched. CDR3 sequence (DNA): TGTGCCAGCAGCTTATGGAGCGGGACCCAGACCGGGGAGCTGTTTTTT. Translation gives CASSLWSGTQTGELFF. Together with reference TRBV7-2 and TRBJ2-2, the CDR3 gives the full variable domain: GAGVSQSPSNKVTEKGKDVELRCDPISGHTALYWYRQSLGQGLEFLIYFQGNSAPDKSGLPSDRFSAERTGGSVSTLTIQRTQQEDSAVYLCASSLWSGTQTGELFFGEGSRLTVL.

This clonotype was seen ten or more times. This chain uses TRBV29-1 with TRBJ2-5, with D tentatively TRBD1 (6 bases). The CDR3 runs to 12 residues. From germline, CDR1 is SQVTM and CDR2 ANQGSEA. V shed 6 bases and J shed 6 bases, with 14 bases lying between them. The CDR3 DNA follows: TGCAGCGTAAGGGGGTCGCGGAAGACCCAGTACTTC. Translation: CSVRGSRKTQYF.

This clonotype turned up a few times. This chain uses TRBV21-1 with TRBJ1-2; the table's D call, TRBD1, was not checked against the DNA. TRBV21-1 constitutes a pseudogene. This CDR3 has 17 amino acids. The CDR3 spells CASSKDGTGGDIDGYTF. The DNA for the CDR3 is TGTGCCAGCAGCAAAGACGGGACAGGGGGCGATATCGACGGCTACACCTTC.

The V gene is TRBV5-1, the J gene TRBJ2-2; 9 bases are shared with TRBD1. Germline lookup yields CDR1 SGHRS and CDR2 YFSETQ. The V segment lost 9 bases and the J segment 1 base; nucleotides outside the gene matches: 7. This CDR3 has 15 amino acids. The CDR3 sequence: CATDTGGENTGELFF. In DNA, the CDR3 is TGCGCCACGGATACAGGGGGCGAGAACACCGGGGAGCTGTTTTTT.

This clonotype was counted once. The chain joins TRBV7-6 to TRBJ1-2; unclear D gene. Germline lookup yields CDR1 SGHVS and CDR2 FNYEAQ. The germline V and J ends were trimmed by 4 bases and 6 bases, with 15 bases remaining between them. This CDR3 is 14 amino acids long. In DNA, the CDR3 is TGTGCCAGCAGCTCCTGGACCGCCGCGGATGGCTACACCTTC. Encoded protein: CASSSWTAADGYTF.

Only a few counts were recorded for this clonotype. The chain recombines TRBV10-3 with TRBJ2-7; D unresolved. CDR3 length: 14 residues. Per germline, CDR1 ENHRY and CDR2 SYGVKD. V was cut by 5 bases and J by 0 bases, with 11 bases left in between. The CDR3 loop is CAISSRDVSYEQYF. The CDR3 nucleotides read TGTGCCATCAGTTCCCGTGACGTCTCCTACGAGCAGTACTTC.

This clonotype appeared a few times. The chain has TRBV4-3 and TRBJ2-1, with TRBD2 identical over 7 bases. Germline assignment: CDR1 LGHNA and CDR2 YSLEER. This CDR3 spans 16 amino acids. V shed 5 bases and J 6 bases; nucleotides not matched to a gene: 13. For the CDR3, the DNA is TGCGCCAGCAGCTACCTTTTGGGGGGGAGGATCAATGAGCAGTTCTTC. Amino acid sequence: CASSYLLGGRINEQFF.

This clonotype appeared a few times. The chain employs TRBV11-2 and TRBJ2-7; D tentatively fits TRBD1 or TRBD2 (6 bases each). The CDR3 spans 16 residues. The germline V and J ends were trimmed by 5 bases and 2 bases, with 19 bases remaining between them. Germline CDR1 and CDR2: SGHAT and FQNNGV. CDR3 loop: CASSPRLGGPTYEQYF. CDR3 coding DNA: TGTGCCAGCAGCCCCCGTCTAGGGGGGCCTACCTACGAGCAGTACTTC.

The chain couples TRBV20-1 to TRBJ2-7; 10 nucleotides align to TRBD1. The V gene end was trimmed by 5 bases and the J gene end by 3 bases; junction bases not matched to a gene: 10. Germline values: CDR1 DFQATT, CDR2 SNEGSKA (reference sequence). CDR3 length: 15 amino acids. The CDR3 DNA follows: TGCAGTGCTTCATCATTGACAGGGGGCCTCTACGAGCAGTACTTC. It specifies CSASSLTGGLYEQYF.

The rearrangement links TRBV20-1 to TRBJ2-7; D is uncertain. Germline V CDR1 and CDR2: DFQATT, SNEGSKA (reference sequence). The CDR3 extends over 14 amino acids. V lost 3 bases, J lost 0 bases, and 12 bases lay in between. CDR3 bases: TGCAGTGCTAGGACGCCACAGAACTCCTACGAGCAGTACTTC. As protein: CSARTPQNSYEQYF.

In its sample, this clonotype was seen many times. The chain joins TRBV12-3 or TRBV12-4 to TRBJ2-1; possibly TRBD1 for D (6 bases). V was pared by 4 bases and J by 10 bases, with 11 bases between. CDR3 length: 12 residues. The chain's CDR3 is CASSSGHPEQFF. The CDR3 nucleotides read TGTGCCAGCAGTTCGGGACACCCAGAGCAGTTCTTC.

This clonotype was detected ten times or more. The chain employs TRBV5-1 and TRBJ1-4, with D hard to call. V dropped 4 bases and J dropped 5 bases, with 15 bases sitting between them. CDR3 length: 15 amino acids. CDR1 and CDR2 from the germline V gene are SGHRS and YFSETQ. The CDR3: CASSQTNRVNEKLFF. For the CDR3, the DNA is TGCGCCAGCAGCCAGACTAACCGCGTAAATGAAAAACTGTTTTTT.